This T cell receptor beta chain originates from a study of vaccination effects on CD4 cells after COVID-19. Antigen-specific CD4+ T cells were first expanded with viral peptide pools by the ViraFEST assay and only then sequenced. Following culture for under 12 days, CD4+ T cells were isolated. The data were produced by immunoSEQ multiplex PCR, yet TCRdb's version contains in-frame clones alone and is incomplete. The data show 55,000 to 65,000 clones, 75% to 85% seen once. On this clone: Antigen: not known.

Points from the study as a whole: Limitations: small convalescent group and missing early post-infection timepoints.

Sequencing was performed on CD4+ T cells from PBMCs cultured with HCoV-229E spike peptides, taken before COVID-19 vaccination. The TCR originated in a human donor who received a COVID-19 vaccine.

Written as DNA, the CDR3 is TGCGCCAGCAGAACTACTAGCGGGGAGAACACCGGGGAGCTGTTTTTT. Protein product: CASRTTSGENTGELFF. The V gene is TRBV5-1, the J gene TRBJ2-2, with 10 bases aligning to TRBD2. The germline gives CDR1 SGHRS, CDR2 YFSETQ. This CDR3 has 16 amino acids. The V segment lost 5 bases and the J segment 1 base; nucleotides outside the gene matches: 5.